The text below deals with one TCR beta chain. Its antigen target is currently unknown. No much larger clone exists at a distance of one base, and base qualities are not known. The receptor library was made with the immunoSEQ multiplex PCR assay. Drawn from immuneACCESS, this table holds only the in-frame rearrangements with V and J called that TCRdb kept. Clones are partly lost; checked studies trace under half to an unresolved V gene and leave the rest unexplained. A total of around 67,000 clones appear in this sample, roughly nine tenths of them only once. Of the sample, approximately 3% is held by the ten largest clones. This specimen comes from a study of T cells after somatic rescue of genetic block (TCRdb year 2020). Regarding the complete study: The study assessed how robust, over the long term, a T-cell system was when the system had developed through somatic rescue of a genetic block in T-cell development.

The germline V gene encodes CDR1 SGHAT and CDR2 FQNNGV. The CDR3 has 11 amino acids, counting the end cysteine and phenylalanine. Only CDR3 DNA is held: 33 bases, read in frame from base 1. Between the V and J ends, shortened by 1 base and 10 bases respectively, the junction contains 7 bases. Source material: peripheral blood mononuclear cells (PBMCs). The sequence derives from a man in his forties. The rearrangement combines TRBV11-2 with TRBJ2-5; TRBD2 might be the D gene, on 5 matching bases. The CDR3 protein is CASSLALDQYF. The nucleotide sequence is given as TGTGCCAGCAGCTTAGCACTAGACCAGTACTTC.